This T cell receptor (beta chain) was identified during a study of regulatory T cells in long-lasting Graves disease. In the study overall: Antithyroid drugs had been taken by newly diagnosed Graves' patients for under 3 months. Study results and caveats: Whereas 1,000 or so public clonotypes were shared by new patients, persistent patients shared more, at some 2,900.

Time point noted: newly diagnosed GD, antithyroid drugs for less than 3 months. Researchers made the TCR library from RNA that was extracted from PBMCs. EDTA tubes held about 9.7 milliliters of peripheral blood from each patient. About this clonotype: Antigen unknown.

According to the study, TCR beta libraries were built with iRepertoire HTBI primers and CDR3-region Arm-PCR. As handled by the study authors: Analysis of the samples identified more than 60 TRBV and 14 TRBJ segments. TCRdb recomputed calls from the multiplex PCR reads with MiXCR, one row per CDR3 protein. TCRdb's processing, not the study's, gives the V and J calls here. The sample carries more than 300,000 distinct CDR3 sequences, around 16% recorded once. This CDR3 comprises 16 residues. Trimming left V 5 bases short and J 3 bases short, with 16 bases between. The germline CDR1 and CDR2 sequences are SGHTA and FQGTGA.

V usage is TRBV7-3 and J usage is TRBJ2-2, with a possible D match to TRBD1 (6 bases). The receptor's source is a female donor with Graves disease. Sample: peripheral blood mononuclear cells (PBMCs), taken at new diagnosis, from a patient treated with antithyroid drugs. The CDR3: CASSKTGPGDTGELFF. The CDR3 nucleotides read TGTGCCAGCAGCAAGACAGGACCCGGGGACACCGGGGAGCTGTTTTTT.